This T cell receptor (beta chain) was retrieved from a study of T cell repertoires in cytomegalovirus infection. For the study at large: CMV infection and matching HLA type were both indicated by public TCR beta signatures. Study outcomes and limitations: Carriers of CMV and the relevant HLA type were discriminated by public TCR beta frequency. Clonotypes of TCR beta that were HLA-C-restricted and CMV-specific dominated the ex vivo response.

This clonotype was observed at least ten times. The antigen is unknown. Germline loops: CDR1 SGHVS, CDR2 FNYEAQ. The CDR3 is made up of 15 amino acids. V was trimmed by 8 bases and J by 3 bases, leaving 17 bases between them. TCRdb passed the reads through MiXCR, listing each CDR3 protein once. This sample yields approximately 260,000 distinct CDR3 sequences, of which about 18% are seen a single time; more than 45% belongs to the top ten. Source material: CD8+ T cells from PBMCs. This TCR was recovered from a human donor in good health (CMV status not recorded). Some clones in this sample may be carry-over from other donors' samples. The gene calls are TRBV7-6 and TRBJ2-1, with D possibly being TRBD1 (5 bases). CDR3 nucleotides: TGTGCCAGCGCCCGACAAGGGGCCGGCTACAATGAGCAGTTCTTC. Translating gives CASARQGAGYNEQFF.